The 28 T cell receptor beta chains listed next were all sequenced from one sample in a study of vaccination and CD4 T cells after COVID-19. TCRdb fed the PCR reads into MiXCR, producing one record per CDR3 protein. The sample has tens of thousands of distinct CDR3 sequences; roughly 51% are singletons. Sequenced here: CD4+ T cells from blood, sampled before SARS-CoV-2 vaccination. The receptor source for this set is a human donor who had recovered from COVID-19.

The rearrangement uses TRBV7-9 and TRBJ2-5, with TRBD1 as a possible D gene (7 bases). V dropped 5 bases and J dropped 3 bases, with 16 bases sitting between them. Germline values: CDR1 SEHNR, CDR2 FQNEAQ (reference sequence). This CDR3 is built from 15 residues. CDR3: CASSPQGGLEETQYF. CDR3 coding DNA: TGTGCCAGCAGCCCGCAGGGGGGATTAGAAGAGACCCAGTACTTC. Filled out from reference TRBV7-9 and TRBJ2-5, the complete variable domain reads DTGVSQNPRHKITKRGQNVTFRCDPISEHNRLYWYRQTLGQGPEFLTYFQNEAQLEKSRLLSDRFSAERPKGSFSTLEIQRTEQGDSAMYLCASSPQGGLEETQYFGPGTRLLVL.

This rearrangement joins TRBV5-4 to TRBJ2-2; D gene ambiguous. Germline V gene sequence: CDR1 SGHNT, CDR2 YYREEE (reference sequence). The CDR3 sequence is 15 residues long. The V end lost 2 bases, the J end lost 0 bases, and 8 bases lay between the germline ends. The CDR3 bases are TGTGCCAGCAGCTTAGAACTACCGAACACCGGGGAGCTGTTTTTT. This codes for CASSLELPNTGELFF.

The chain recombines TRBV20-1 with TRBJ2-4; 9 bases fit TRBD2. There are 15 residues in the CDR3. CDR1 is DFQATT, CDR2 SNEGSKA, per germline (reference sequence). V gave up 6 bases and J gave up 8 bases; unmatched junction bases: 14. The CDR3, as DNA: TGCAGTGCCCAGCGTGGCGGGAGGGCCGGGGACATTCAGTACTTC. This codes for CSAQRGGRAGDIQYF.

The chain employs TRBV30 and TRBJ1-2, with TRBD1 as a possible D gene (6 bases). The CDR3 is 13 amino acids. V was cut by 8 bases and J by 6 bases, with 19 bases left in between. Germline lookup yields CDR1 GTSNPN and CDR2 SVGIG (reference sequence). The CDR3 spells CARQGSLQNGYTF. The CDR3 DNA is TGTGCCCGGCAGGGGAGCCTACAGAATGGCTACACCTTC.

J is TRBJ2-1 and V is TRBV20-1; D tentatively fits TRBD1 or TRBD2 (5 bases each). This CDR3 has 12 amino acids. V lost 6 bases and J lost 5, with 11 bases in between. The germline gives CDR1 DFQATT, CDR2 SNEGSKA (reference sequence). DNA for the CDR3: TGCAGTGCCCCCGGGACGAACAATGAGCAGTTCTTC. Its protein product is CSAPGTNNEQFF.

The rearrangement joins TRBV6-1 to TRBJ2-1, with a weak D call TRBD1 (5 bases). Germline CDR1 MNHNS, CDR2 SASEGT. The V gene lost 5 bases and the J gene lost 8 bases, with 10 bases spanning the gap. This CDR3 is built from 12 residues. This CDR3 is CASSTRQYEQFF. The DNA for the CDR3 is TGTGCCAGCAGTACCCGACAGTATGAGCAGTTCTTC.

V gene TRBV6-2 or TRBV6-3 combines with J gene TRBJ2-7, with 10 bases aligning to TRBD2. Germline loops: CDR1 MNHEY, CDR2 SVGEGT. This CDR3 comprises 15 residues. Trimming cost V 0 bases and J 2 bases; bases outside gene matches: 1. The CDR3, as DNA: TGTGCCAGCAGTTACTCGCTAGCGGGAGCCTACGAGCAGTACTTC. The encoded protein is CASSYSLAGAYEQYF.

The J gene is TRBJ2-3, the V gene TRBV10-3; D possibly corresponds to TRBD1 (5 bases). The germline CDR1 and CDR2 sequences are ENHRY and SYGVKD. V lost 3 bases, J lost 0 bases, and 10 bases lay in between. The CDR3 extends over 15 amino acids. Here the CDR3 reads CAISEGQGSTDTQYF. CDR3 nucleotide sequence: TGTGCCATCAGTGAAGGGCAGGGAAGCACAGATACGCAGTATTTT.

This clonotype was seen a single time. This chain links TRBV7-2 with TRBJ1-5; 9 nucleotides line up with TRBD1. CDR1 SGHTA and CDR2 FQGNSA come from the germline V gene. V lost 4 bases to trimming and J lost 4 bases; unmatched junction nucleotides: 2. The CDR3 is made up of 14 amino acids. Here the CDR3 DNA reads TGTGCCAGCAGCTCAGACAGGGGGAATCAGCCCCAGCATTTT. It encodes CASSSDRGNQPQHF.

The CDR3 DNA sequence: TGCAGTGCTAGACGACTAGCGGAGCTCTACAATGAGCAGTTCTTC. Its translation: CSARRLAELYNEQFF. The rearrangement uses TRBV20-1 and TRBJ2-1; 9 nucleotides align to TRBD2. Germline-derived CDR1 and CDR2 are DFQATT and SNEGSKA (reference sequence). The CDR3 totals 15 residues. V lost 2 bases, J lost 3 bases, and 5 bases stayed unmatched.

This chain links TRBV20-1 with TRBJ1-6, with 8 bases matching TRBD1. J was trimmed by 9 bases and V by 3 bases; bases with no gene match: 13. The CDR3 totals 16 residues. Per the germline V gene, CDR1 is DFQATT and CDR2 is SNEGSKA (reference sequence). DNA of the CDR3: TGCAGTGCTAGGGCCCGTGACAGGGGTAGTAGTTCACCCCTCCACTTT. It yields the protein CSARARDRGSSSPLHF.

This clonotype showed up just a few times. V gene TRBV28 combines with J gene TRBJ2-3; D is perhaps TRBD1 (6 bases). From germline, CDR1 is MDHEN and CDR2 SYDVKM. The CDR3 contains 15 residues. V was pared by 3 bases and J by 11 bases, with 21 bases between. The CDR3 spells CASSFGQLEGRGQYF. The CDR3 nucleotides read TGTGCCAGCAGTTTCGGGCAGCTCGAGGGCAGGGGGCAGTATTTT.

V usage is TRBV7-9 and J usage is TRBJ2-2; D is uncertain. V lost 1 base to trimming and J lost 4 bases, with 4 bases between them. The CDR3 has 13 amino acids. CDR1 and CDR2 from the germline V gene are SEHNR and FQNEAQ (reference sequence). The CDR3 loop reads CASSLVFTGELFF. CDR3 nucleotide sequence: TGTGCCAGCAGCTTAGTATTCACCGGGGAGCTGTTTTTT.

The CDR3 sequence is CAWSLQSAGEQYF. In nucleotides, the CDR3 is TGTGCCTGGAGTCTCCAGTCGGCGGGCGAGCAGTACTTC. The rearrangement uses TRBV30 and TRBJ2-7; maybe TRBD2 (5 bases). V lost 2 bases to trimming and J lost 6 bases, with 14 bases between them. The V gene's germline CDR1 is GTSNPN and CDR2 SVGIG (reference sequence). This CDR3 spans 13 amino acids.

This clonotype appeared a few times. V usage is TRBV24-1 and J usage is TRBJ2-5, with D possibly TRBD2 on 5 matching bases. The V gene's germline CDR1 is KGHDR and CDR2 SFDVKD. This CDR3 has 14 amino acids. V dropped 1 base and J dropped 7 bases, with 12 bases sitting between them. The CDR3 region is CATSDFGERATQYF. In DNA form, the CDR3 reads TGTGCCACCAGTGATTTCGGGGAGAGGGCGACCCAGTACTTC.

This clonotype was counted only a few times. The chain combines TRBV6-1 with TRBJ2-5; D might be TRBD2 (6 bases). CDR1 MNHNS and CDR2 SASEGT come from the germline V gene. The CDR3 totals 12 residues. The V end was cut by 9 bases, the J end by 5 bases, with 13 bases between. The CDR3 coding sequence is TGTGCCAGGTTAGCGGTGGAGGAGACCCAGTACTTC. This encodes CARLAVEETQYF.

The chain recombines TRBV12-3 or TRBV12-4 with TRBJ1-2; D is undetermined. The CDR3 contains 13 residues. V lost 2 bases and J lost 7, with 11 bases in between. The CDR3: CASSLTPAGGYTF. The CDR3 DNA reads as TGTGCCAGCAGTTTAACCCCGGCGGGTGGCTACACCTTC.

The chain carries TRBV14 and TRBJ2-3; D not resolved. Germline lookup yields CDR1 SGHDN and CDR2 FVKESK. The germline V and J ends were trimmed by 3 bases and 5 bases, with 3 bases remaining between them. CDR3 length equals 11 residues. CDR3 sequence: CASSHRDTQYF. In nucleotides, the CDR3 is TGTGCCAGCAGCCATAGAGATACGCAGTATTTT. Supplemented by reference TRBV14 and TRBJ2-3, the full variable domain reads EAGVTQFPSHSVIEKGQTVTLRCDPISGHDNLYWYRRVMGKEIKFLLHFVKESKQDESGMPNNRFLAERTGGTYSTLKVQPAELEDSGVYFCASSHRDTQYFGPGTRLTVL.

This rearrangement joins TRBV7-3 to TRBJ2-3; TRBD1 is a possible D gene (5 bases). Germline V lookup: CDR1 SGHTA, CDR2 FQGTGA. The CDR3 extends over 14 amino acids. V was cut by 7 bases and J by 5 bases, with 16 bases left in between. The CDR3: CASNLGLNRDTQYF. The DNA of the CDR3 is TGTGCCAGCAACTTGGGGCTAAACCGAGATACGCAGTATTTT. Variable domain in full (rest from reference TRBV7-3 and TRBJ2-3): GAGVSQTPSNKVTEKGKYVELRCDPISGHTALYWYRQSLGQGPEFLIYFQGTGAADDSGLPNDRFFAVRPEGSVSTLKIQRTERGDSAVYLCASNLGLNRDTQYFGPGTRLTVL.

The V and J genes are TRBV28 and TRBJ2-1; 13 positions match TRBD2. CDR3 size: 15 residues. The V and J ends lost 4 bases and 5 bases, in that order; junction bases with no gene match: 2. Germline values: CDR1 MDHEN, CDR2 SYDVKM. The CDR3 loop reads CASSSGLAGDNEQFF. As DNA, the CDR3 is TGTGCCAGCAGTTCCGGACTAGCGGGAGACAATGAGCAGTTCTTC.

In its sample, this clonotype was seen once. This CDR3 reads CAWSVSSFNQPQHF. The CDR3 nucleotides read TGTGCCTGGAGTGTATCCAGCTTCAATCAGCCCCAGCATTTT. This chain links TRBV30 with TRBJ1-5, with D unresolved. V gave up 0 bases and J gave up 3 bases, with 9 bases separating them. The CDR3 sequence is 14 residues long. The V gene's germline CDR1 is GTSNPN and CDR2 SVGIG (reference sequence). Using reference TRBV30 and TRBJ1-5 for the parts outside the CDR3, the full variable domain is SQTIHQWPATLVQPVGSPLSLECTVEGTSNPNLYWYRQAAGRGLQLLFYSVGIGQISSEVPQNLSASRPQDRQFILSSKKLLLSDSGFYLCAWSVSSFNQPQHFGDGTRLSIL.

This clonotype has a single count. The V and J genes are TRBV10-3 and TRBJ2-3, with 14 bases fitting TRBD2. This CDR3 has 19 amino acids. The trim removed 6 bases at V and 2 bases at J, leaving 13 bases unmatched. CDR1 and CDR2 (germline): ENHRY, SYGVKD. The CDR3 spells CAIRGTSGSTIQYTDTQYF. Written as DNA, the CDR3 is TGTGCCATCAGAGGGACTAGCGGGAGCACGATACAATACACAGATACGCAGTATTTT.

The chain has TRBV28 and TRBJ1-6; the match to TRBD1 covers 9 bases. Germline lookup yields CDR1 MDHEN and CDR2 SYDVKM. The CDR3 runs to 15 residues. Trimming removed 5 bases from V and 7 bases from J; junction bases left unmatched: 6. In DNA form, the CDR3 reads TGTGCCAGCAGTGCGTCCGGGACAGGGAATTCACCCCTCCACTTT. Residues: CASSASGTGNSPLHF.

As for this clonotype: One end of the junction varies from germline; a read error may be responsible. The rearrangement links TRBV12-3 or TRBV12-4 to TRBJ1-1; D not certain. The CDR3 is 15 residues long. The DNA of the CDR3 is TGTGCCAGCAGTCCGAACCACCTGGGGAACGCTGAAGCTTTCTTT. This gives the protein CASSPNHLGNAEAFF.

In DNA form, the CDR3 reads TGTGCCAGTAGTATAGCCGCCGGGGCGACCGGGGAGCTGTTTTTT. Its translation is CASSIAAGATGELFF. The rearrangement uses TRBV19 and TRBJ2-2; TRBD1 or TRBD2 may be the D gene (5 bases each). Germline CDR1 LNHDA, CDR2 SQIVND (reference sequence). This CDR3 spans 15 amino acids. Trimming left V 1 base short and J 5 bases short, with 11 bases between.

This chain links TRBV15 with TRBJ2-2, with D unclear. CDR1 and CDR2 from the germline V gene are LNHNV and YYDKDF (reference sequence). The CDR3 is made up of 13 amino acids. V lost 1 base and J 5 bases, leaving 5 bases between the germline ends. The CDR3 DNA follows: TGTGCCACCAGCAGAGTCGGGACCGGGGAGCTGTTTTTT. Translation: CATSRVGTGELFF.

The chain carries TRBV27 and TRBJ2-1; no firm D call. V lost 2 bases and J lost 8, with 10 bases in between. Looked up from germline, CDR1 is MNHEY and CDR2 is SMNVEV (reference sequence). The CDR3 loop spans 13 amino acids. The CDR3 spells CASSLNFRYEQFF. DNA for the CDR3: TGTGCCAGCAGTTTAAATTTTAGATATGAGCAGTTCTTC.

The chain has TRBV18 and TRBJ2-7, with 9 bases that match TRBD1. The CDR3 consists of 15 residues. The J segment lost 2 bases and the V segment lost 4 bases, leaving 6 bases of the junction unmatched. CDR1 is KGHSH, CDR2 LQKENI, per germline. The CDR3 DNA reads as TGTGCCAGCTCACTCGGACAGGGGCCGACCTACGAGCAGTACTTC. Translated: CASSLGQGPTYEQYF.